The next 24 T cell receptor beta chains were all read from a single sample in a study of cytomegalovirus exposure and HLA in healthy donors. PCR primers comprised 60 Vbeta and 13 Jbeta primers. Produced via immunoSEQ multiplex PCR; TCRdb's table is partial and in-frame only. This table holds over 200,000 clones, nearly 80% found once. Material for sequencing was PBMCs. Every receptor here comes from a male donor in good health and CMV-seronegative.

This clone was seen a few times. The rearrangement joins TRBV18 to TRBJ2-7; 7 bases fit TRBD1. In germline, CDR1 is KGHSH, CDR2 LQKENI. Trimming at V came to 4 bases and at J to 2 bases, leaving 5 bases not matched to a gene. The CDR3 length is 14 residues. The CDR3 spells CASSQGALTYEQYF. CDR3 in DNA: TGTGCCAGCTCACAGGGGGCCCTTACCTACGAGCAGTACTTC.

The chain is built from TRBV7-3 and TRBJ2-6; a weak D match, TRBD1 (6 bases). This CDR3 region has 18 residues. Deletions cut 5 bases from V and 0 bases from J, with 17 bases between. Germline CDR1 reads SGHTA; CDR2 reads FQGTGA. CDR3 protein: CASSPTGTRSSGANVLTF. The CDR3, as DNA: TGTGCCAGCAGCCCCACCGGGACACGGAGCTCTGGGGCCAACGTCCTGACTTTC.

CDR3 bases: TGTGCCAGCAGCCCCGACAGAAACATTCAGTACTTC. Amino acids: CASSPDRNIQYF. The V and J genes are TRBV7-8 and TRBJ2-4, with a tentative D call TRBD1 (5 bases). Trimming removed 5 bases from V and 6 bases from J, with 8 bases in between. Germline V CDR1 and CDR2: SGHVS, FQNEAQ. This CDR3 has 12 amino acids. Together with reference TRBV7-8 and TRBJ2-4, the CDR3 gives the full variable domain: GAGVSQSPRYKVAKRGQDVALRCDPISGHVSLFWYQQALGQGPEFLTYFQNEAQLDKSGLPSDRFFAERPEGSVSTLKIQRTQQEDSAVYLCASSPDRNIQYFGAGTRLSVL.

The genes are TRBV4-3 and TRBJ2-7, with D possibly TRBD1 on 6 matching bases. CDR3 length: 14 residues. Germline V CDR1 and CDR2: LGHNA, YSLEER. The V end was cut by 3 bases, the J end by 5 bases, with 14 bases between. CDR3 sequence (DNA): TGCGCCAGCAGCCAGACAGGACCCCGGGACGAGCAGTACTTC. This translates into CASSQTGPRDEQYF.

This chain uses TRBV9 with TRBJ2-3; 7 bases align to TRBD2. Germline CDR1 SGDLS, CDR2 YYNGEE. J was trimmed by 4 bases and V by 4 bases; bases with no gene match: 6. The CDR3 spans 14 residues. CDR3 amino acids: CASSPRTSADTQYF. The CDR3 bases are TGTGCCAGCAGCCCCCGGACTAGTGCAGATACGCAGTATTTT.

About this clone: The sample carries other DNA sequences with the same CDR3. V and J are TRBV27 and TRBJ2-1; no clear D. Between the trimmed V and J ends, which lost 5 bases and 4 bases, there was a span of 9 bases. The CDR3 spans 13 residues. Per the germline V gene, CDR1 is MNHEY and CDR2 is SMNVEV (reference sequence). Here the CDR3 DNA reads TGTGCCAGCAGTCTAGACTGGTACAATGAGCAGTTCTTC. Translated, it gives CASSLDWYNEQFF.

In its sample, this clone was seen once. V gene TRBV5-8 combines with J gene TRBJ2-1; 10 bases fit TRBD2. Trimming removed 6 bases from V and 6 bases from J; junction bases left unmatched: 6. In germline, CDR1 is SGHTS, CDR2 YDEGEE. The CDR3 runs 14 residues. The chain's CDR3 is CASKPLAGPNEQFF. The DNA of the CDR3 is TGTGCCAGCAAACCACTAGCGGGGCCCAATGAGCAGTTCTTC.

V and J are TRBV2 and TRBJ1-4; 7 positions agree with TRBD1. The trim removed 7 bases at V and 8 bases at J, leaving 10 bases unmatched. In germline, CDR1 is SNHLY, CDR2 FYNNEI. The CDR3 extends over 14 amino acids. CDR3 in amino acids: CASIRQGWDEKLFF. In DNA, the CDR3 is TGTGCCAGCATCCGACAGGGTTGGGACGAAAAACTGTTTTTT.

This chain links TRBV28 with TRBJ2-5; TRBD2 matches 13 bases. The J segment lost 1 base and the V segment lost 2 bases, leaving 4 bases of the junction unmatched. Germline CDR1 reads MDHEN; CDR2 reads SYDVKM. The CDR3 runs to 17 residues. CDR3 sequence: CASSLTSGGDFQETQYF. CDR3 DNA: TGTGCCAGCAGTTTAACTAGCGGGGGGGATTTCCAAGAGACCCAGTACTTC.

CDR3 sequence reads: CASSKVIWGGCYEQYF. For the CDR3, the DNA is TGTGCCAGCAGCAAAGTGATTTGGGGGGGCTGCTACGAGCAGTACTTC. The gene calls are TRBV21-1 and TRBJ2-7; no check of the table's D call, TRBD2, against the DNA was made. TRBV21-1 constitutes a pseudogene. The CDR3 runs 16 residues.

This chain connects TRBV28 to TRBJ2-7; a weak D match, TRBD1 (6 bases). CDR1 is MDHEN and CDR2 is SYDVKM in the germline V gene. The ends were cut back, 8 bases at V and 3 bases at J, with 14 bases in the middle. This CDR3 comprises 13 residues. CDR3 sequence (DNA): TGTGCCAGCTCTCGGACAGATATCTACGAGCAGTACTTC. Translated: CASSRTDIYEQYF.

The V call is TRBV7-2, the J call TRBJ2-3, with TRBD2 matching over 16 bases. V trimming: 5 bases; J trimming: 6 bases; junction bases outside the gene matches: 5. The CDR3 has 16 residues. Germline-derived CDR1 and CDR2 are SGHTA and FQGNSA. The CDR3 region has the DNA TGTGCCAGCAGCCCGGGACTAGCGGGGGGGGCTGATACGCAGTATTTT. Residues: CASSPGLAGGADTQYF.

The J gene is TRBJ2-1, the V gene TRBV23-1; no reliable D call. TRBV23-1 is marked as an open reading frame, function uncertain. The V end lost 7 bases, the J end lost 0 bases, and 13 bases lay between the germline ends. The CDR3 totals 15 residues. Here the CDR3 reads CASTKKSCSYNEQFF. The CDR3 bases are TGCGCCAGCACAAAAAAAAGCTGCTCCTACAATGAGCAGTTCTTC.

A few counts support this clone. The chain has TRBV6-1 and TRBJ1-1, with 9 bases lining up with TRBD1. The V gene's germline CDR1 is MNHNS and CDR2 SASEGT. After removal of 0 bases from V and 4 bases from J, the junction contained 3 bases not matched to a gene. The CDR3 extends over 15 amino acids. CDR3 sequence: CASSEATGGGTEAFF. In DNA, the CDR3 is TGTGCCAGCAGTGAAGCTACAGGGGGCGGCACTGAAGCTTTCTTT.

In its sample, this clone was seen a few times. This sequence joins TRBV4-3 and TRBJ2-3, with 8 bases lining up with TRBD1. Losses at the gene ends were 1 base for V and 6 bases for J; bases not matched to a gene: 6. This CDR3 is 15 amino acids long. Germline V lookup: CDR1 LGHNA, CDR2 YSLEER. The CDR3 region is CASSQGAGGQDTQYF. The CDR3, as DNA: TGCGCCAGCAGCCAAGGAGCAGGGGGCCAGGATACGCAGTATTTT.

The genes are TRBV9 and TRBJ2-7; possibly TRBD2 for D (6 bases). The CDR3 runs 16 residues. The V and J ends lost 3 bases and 3 bases respectively, with 19 bases between them. Germline V gene sequence: CDR1 SGDLS, CDR2 YYNGEE. This chain's CDR3 is CASSADSGVRFYEQYF. In DNA form, the CDR3 reads TGTGCCAGCAGCGCCGATTCGGGAGTAAGGTTCTACGAGCAGTACTTC.

The chain joins TRBV7-2 to TRBJ2-7; TRBD1 agrees at 7 bases. This CDR3 is 14 amino acids long. CDR1 is SGHTA and CDR2 is FQGNSA in the germline V gene. V shed 7 bases, J shed 3 bases, and the junction held 9 bases outside the gene matches. CDR3 protein: CASTTGTEFYEQYF. The CDR3 bases are TGTGCCAGCACCACGGGGACAGAGTTCTACGAGCAGTACTTC.

This sequence joins TRBV10-3 and TRBJ2-7; D is perhaps TRBD1 (7 bases). V was shortened by 7 bases and J by 7 bases, with 14 bases between the two germline ends. Per the germline V gene, CDR1 is ENHRY and CDR2 is SYGVKD. There are 12 residues in the CDR3. The CDR3 spells CAITTGEEEQYF. In DNA form, the CDR3 reads TGTGCCATCACCACAGGGGAGGAAGAGCAGTACTTC.

This chain uses TRBV27 with TRBJ2-3; D is ambiguous. CDR1 and CDR2 from the germline V gene are MNHEY and SMNVEV (reference sequence). The CDR3 has 12 residues. Deletions cut 3 bases from V and 3 bases from J, with 4 bases between. The CDR3 loop is CASSFYTDTQYF. CDR3 bases: TGTGCCAGCAGTTTTTATACAGATACGCAGTATTTT.

The rearrangement joins TRBV12-5 to TRBJ2-3; 11 positions agree with TRBD1. The V and J ends lost 6 bases and 4 bases, in that order; junction bases with no gene match: 6. The germline V gene has CDR1 LGHNT and CDR2 FRNRAP. The CDR3 runs to 15 residues. CDR3 residues: CASGDGTGGADTQYF. The DNA of the CDR3 is TGTGCTAGTGGGGACGGGACAGGGGGAGCAGATACGCAGTATTTT.

This clone occurred a few times. The rearrangement uses TRBV6-5 and TRBJ2-7; TRBD1 is a possible D gene (6 bases). Germline assignment: CDR1 MNHEY and CDR2 SVGAGI. The V end lost 6 bases, the J end lost 3 bases, and 18 bases lay between the germline ends. The CDR3 is made up of 15 amino acids. The CDR3 sequence is CASRLRQALLYEQYF. CDR3 sequence (DNA): TGTGCCAGCAGGCTACGACAGGCCCTCCTCTACGAGCAGTACTTC.

V usage is TRBV5-4 and J usage is TRBJ2-5, with D maybe TRBD2 (7 bases). Trimming pared 4 bases from V and 1 base from J, leaving 17 bases between. This CDR3 is 16 amino acids long. Germline assignment: CDR1 SGHNT and CDR2 YYREEE (reference sequence). The CDR3 DNA reads TGTGCCAGCAGCCCCTCCGGGGCGGGGGCCCAAGAGACCCAGTACTTC. It codes for CASSPSGAGAQETQYF. The whole variable domain, remainder taken from reference TRBV5-4 and TRBJ2-5, is ETGVTQSPTHLIKTRGQQVTLRCSSQSGHNTVSWYQQALGQGPQFIFQYYREEENGRGNFPPRFSGLQFPNYSSELNVNALELDDSALYLCASSPSGAGAQETQYFGPGTRLLVL.

The chain joins TRBV2 to TRBJ2-6; TRBD2 aligns across 7 bases. The CDR3 length is 14 residues. Trimming cost V 9 bases and J 4 bases; bases outside gene matches: 6. Germline assignment: CDR1 SNHLY and CDR2 FYNNEI. The CDR3 DNA sequence: TGTGCCAGTAAGCGGGGAATAGGGGCCAACGTCCTGACTTTC. Its protein product is CASKRGIGANVLTF.

The V gene is TRBV30, the J gene TRBJ2-1, with TRBD2 as a possible D gene (7 bases). Germline lookup yields CDR1 GTSNPN and CDR2 SVGIG (reference sequence). The CDR3 covers 17 residues. With 2 bases removed from V and 1 base from J, the gap between germline ends came to 18 bases. In DNA form, the CDR3 reads TGTGCCTGGAGTTTGGTGGGGGGGCGAGGATCCTACAATGAGCAGTTCTTC. This gives the protein CAWSLVGGRGSYNEQFF.